The clone carrying this T cell receptor (beta chain) was observed a handful of times. The data stem from a study of T-cell reconstitution after alpha-beta-depleted transplantation in children. Trimming took 3 bases from V and 0 from J, leaving 6 bases between them. The CDR3 is made up of 14 amino acids. The V gene's germline CDR1 is MNHEY and CDR2 SVGAGI. The TCRbeta library incorporated unique molecular identifiers. TCRdb used MiXCR to reprocess the PCR reads, holding one entry per CDR3 protein. The sample shows some 840,000 distinct CDR3 sequences, approximately 15% of them seen only once. Source: PBMCs, mostly from graft donor cells, taken 360 days after TCRalphabeta/CD19-depleted stem cell transplant. The receptor was derived from a male patient aged 10-17 years who had a stem cell transplant for acute lymphoblastic leukemia, so the T cells may come from the graft donor. The J gene is TRBJ1-3, the V gene TRBV6-5, with D unclear. CDR3 residues: CASSYGSSGNTIYF. The CDR3 nucleotides read TGTGCCAGCAGTTATGGCAGCTCTGGAAACACCATATATTTT.